The present T cell receptor (beta chain) was sequenced within a study of T cell responses to AZD1222 COVID-19 vaccine. Second-dose schedules of about 4 or about 12 weeks were combined. Note on this clone: The target antigen is unknown.

Measured with immunoSEQ multiplex PCR; TCRdb has only the in-frame clones, and not every one. The table lists about 170,000 clones, around 88% of them singletons. Per germline, CDR1 SGHRS and CDR2 YFSETQ. The CDR3 sequence is 17 residues long. The V gene end was trimmed by 4 bases and the J gene end by 7 bases; junction bases not matched to a gene: 13. Study results and limitations: Donors skewed white British and female; clonal diversity was possibly underestimated. Among vaccine-associated CD4 TCRs, coverage spanned spike, with dominance at 160-218 and 743-854.

The chain employs TRBV5-1 and TRBJ2-2, with 10 positions matching TRBD2. The input for sequencing was peripheral blood, taken 28 days after the second AZD1222 dose. The sequence was collected from an adult who received the AZD1222 COVID-19 vaccine. CDR3 nucleotide sequence: TGCGCCAGCAGCCCGGGACTAGCGACGGGAGGTAGCGGGGAGCTGTTTTTT. The encoded protein is CASSPGLATGGSGELFF.